These 31 T cell receptor beta chains came from one sample sequenced in a study of blood T cell repertoires in COVID-19. Produced via immunoSEQ multiplex PCR; TCRdb's table is partial and in-frame only. The sample records approximately 200,000 clones, around 87% being singletons. The specimen was PBMCs or T cells enriched from blood (not recorded which). These receptors all stem from a man in his thirties or forties in a cohort exposed to, infected with or recovered from COVID-19 (not recorded which).

This sequence joins TRBV25-1 and TRBJ2-4; D is perhaps TRBD2 (6 bases). V was shortened by 3 bases and J by 3 bases, with 18 bases between the two germline ends. Germline V gives CDR1 MGHDK, CDR2 SYGVNS. CDR3 length equals 17 residues. CDR3 bases: TGTGCCAGCAGTGAGGGAACGAGCTCTAGCGACAAAAACATTCAGTACTTC. Residues: CASSEGTSSSDKNIQYF. Based on the CDR3 plus reference TRBV25-1 and TRBJ2-4, the full variable domain is EADIYQTPRYLVIGTGKKITLECSQTMGHDKMYWYQQDPGMELHLIHYSYGVNSTEKGDLSSESTVSRIRTEHFPLTLESARPSHTSQYLCASSEGTSSSDKNIQYFGAGTRLSVL.

This chain joins TRBV6-5 and TRBJ1-2, with TRBD1 identical over 9 bases. The CDR3 contains 14 residues. Germline assignment: CDR1 MNHEY and CDR2 SVGAGI. J gave up 6 bases and V 2 bases, and 4 bases lay outside the gene matches. In DNA form, the CDR3 reads TGTGCCAGCAGTTACGGACAGGGGTTACATGGCTACACCTTC. Translating it yields CASSYGQGLHGYTF.

This chain uses TRBV7-2 with TRBJ1-1; 9 bases agree with TRBD1. With V trimmed by 4 bases and J by 2 bases, 2 bases remained unmatched. The CDR3 covers 14 residues. Germline V lookup: CDR1 SGHTA, CDR2 FQGNSA. The CDR3 DNA reads as TGTGCCAGCAGCTCGACAGGGGGAAACACTGAAGCTTTCTTT. This sequence encodes CASSSTGGNTEAFF.

CDR3 protein: CASSLEARRRAGEGDTQYF. CDR3 bases: TGTGCCAGCAGTTTAGAGGCGCGGAGGAGAGCGGGAGAGGGAGATACGCAGTATTTT. This chain joins TRBV27 and TRBJ2-3; 8 nucleotides line up with TRBD2. The CDR3 has 19 amino acids. The ends lost 2 bases at V and 5 bases at J; junction bases unmatched: 18. Germline V gene sequence: CDR1 MNHEY, CDR2 SMNVEV (reference sequence).

The CDR3 is CASSQFGTGNQPQHF. For the CDR3, the DNA is TGCGCCAGCAGCCAATTTGGGACAGGGAATCAGCCCCAGCATTTT. The chain carries TRBV4-1 and TRBJ1-5; 9 positions agree with TRBD1. In germline, CDR1 is MGHRA, CDR2 YSYEKL. The CDR3 extends over 15 amino acids. V lost 2 bases, J lost 4 bases, and 3 bases stayed unmatched.

The genes are TRBV3-1 (or the pseudogene TRBV3-2) and TRBJ2-7; 10 positions agree with TRBD2. Per the germline V gene, CDR1 is LGHDT and CDR2 is YNNKEL (reference sequence). V was pared by 8 bases and J by 8 bases, with 6 bases of the junction left unmatched. CDR3 size: 12 residues. The CDR3 sequence: CASGTGLAKQYF. The CDR3 DNA reads as TGTGCCAGCGGGACGGGACTAGCGAAGCAGTACTTC.

V gene TRBV5-1 combines with J gene TRBJ2-7, with 13 bases identical to TRBD2. CDR1 is SGHRS and CDR2 is YFSETQ in the germline V gene. Trimming removed 3 bases from V and 2 bases from J; junction bases left unmatched: 8. CDR3 length equals 17 residues. The CDR3 protein is CASSSTATSGGTYEQYF. The DNA for the CDR3 is TGCGCCAGCAGCTCTACAGCGACTAGCGGGGGGACCTACGAGCAGTACTTC.

This chain uses TRBV24-1 with TRBJ2-3; D not certain. CDR3 length: 14 residues. CDR1 is KGHDR, CDR2 SFDVKD, per germline. The ends were cut back, 3 bases at V and 2 bases at J, with 8 bases in the middle. The CDR3 loop reads CATSDSYPTDTQYF. The CDR3 bases are TGTGCCACCAGTGATAGCTACCCCACAGATACGCAGTATTTT.

The rearrangement uses TRBV18 and TRBJ2-5; D is uncertain. The germline CDR1 and CDR2 sequences are KGHSH and LQKENI. Trimming removed 6 bases at V and 3 bases at J, with 14 bases between. This CDR3 is built from 14 residues. The CDR3 protein is CASSSSPAEETQYF. CDR3 sequence (DNA): TGTGCCAGCTCTTCAAGCCCCGCGGAAGAGACCCAGTACTTC.

This rearrangement joins TRBV5-6 to TRBJ1-1, with a possible D match to TRBD1 (5 bases). Germline V lookup: CDR1 SGHDT, CDR2 YYEEEE. V lost 4 bases and J lost 1, with 17 bases in between. CDR3 length equals 16 residues. In DNA form, the CDR3 reads TGTGCCAGCAGCCCACAGGTTCCTTATGGGAACACTGAAGCTTTCTTT. This codes for CASSPQVPYGNTEAFF.

This chain's CDR3 is CASSSYQGIATNEKLFF. CDR3 DNA: TGTGCCAGCAGCTCTTACCAGGGGATTGCAACTAATGAAAAACTGTTTTTT. The chain is built from TRBV7-9 and TRBJ1-4; perhaps TRBD1 as D (6 bases). Germline V gene data show CDR1 as SEHNR and CDR2 as FQNEAQ (reference sequence). The CDR3 covers 17 residues. The V gene lost 4 bases and the J gene lost 0 bases, with 15 bases spanning the gap.

This chain joins TRBV27 and TRBJ2-2; D perhaps matches TRBD2 (6 bases). V was trimmed by 2 bases and J by 6 bases, leaving 10 bases between them. This CDR3 is built from 14 residues. Germline V gives CDR1 MNHEY, CDR2 SMNVEV (reference sequence). The CDR3 loop reads CASSLLSGAGELFF. CDR3 DNA: TGTGCCAGCAGTTTACTTTCGGGGGCCGGGGAGCTGTTTTTT.

This clone was observed once. The gene calls are TRBV27 and TRBJ2-5, with a possible D match to TRBD2 (5 bases). The CDR3 has 16 amino acids. V lost 5 bases to trimming and J lost 1 base, with 17 bases between them. The germline CDR1 and CDR2 sequences are MNHEY and SMNVEV (reference sequence). The CDR3 nucleotides are TGTGCCAGCAGTCCTTACGCTAGCAGGTCCCAAGAGACCCAGTACTTC. Protein sequence: CASSPYASRSQETQYF.

The chain recombines TRBV27 with TRBJ1-5; perhaps TRBD1 as D (5 bases). CDR3 size: 14 residues. The V end lost 5 bases, the J end lost 7 bases, and 15 bases lay between the germline ends. The germline CDR1 and CDR2 sequences are MNHEY and SMNVEV (reference sequence). For the CDR3, the DNA is TGTGCCAGCAGTCCAGGGACTGATGGACAGCCCCAGCATTTT. Translation: CASSPGTDGQPQHF.

This chain links TRBV5-1 with TRBJ2-1; D ambiguous. The ends were cut back, 9 bases at V and 0 bases at J, with 13 bases in the middle. CDR3 length: 14 residues. The germline gives CDR1 SGHRS, CDR2 YFSETQ. This CDR3 is CATSSIPSYNEQFF. CDR3 sequence (DNA): TGCGCCACCTCGTCTATCCCCTCCTACAATGAGCAGTTCTTC.

V is TRBV4-3 and J is TRBJ2-1; 14 nucleotides agree with TRBD2. The germline V gene encodes CDR1 LGHNA and CDR2 YSLEER. This CDR3 has 16 residues. V shed 0 bases, J shed 8 bases, and the junction held 3 bases outside the gene matches. The CDR3 DNA reads as TGCGCCAGCAGCCAAGACGGACTAGCGGGAGGATATGAGCAGTTCTTC. Residues: CASSQDGLAGGYEQFF.

J is TRBJ1-6 and V is TRBV9; 7 bases fit TRBD1. The CDR3 has 16 residues. Germline V lookup: CDR1 SGDLS, CDR2 YYNGEE. V was clipped by 3 bases and J by 3 bases; unmatched bases: 6. The CDR3 is CASSATGAYYNSPLHF. The CDR3 coding sequence is TGTGCCAGCAGCGCTACAGGGGCTTACTATAATTCACCCCTCCACTTT.

There are a few counts of this clone. The chain has TRBV21-1 and TRBJ1-2; the tabulated D call, TRBD1, remains unverified against the DNA. TRBV21-1 is a pseudogene segment. The CDR3 has 15 amino acids. CDR3 in DNA: TGTGCCAGCAGCAAAGCCGACGGACACCACTATGGCTACACCTTC. Amino acid sequence: CASSKADGHHYGYTF.

The chain couples TRBV19 to TRBJ2-1; 12 bases match TRBD2. The J segment lost 5 bases and the V segment lost 8 bases, leaving 4 bases of the junction unmatched. Germline CDR1 is LNHDA and CDR2 is SQIVND (reference sequence). The CDR3 consists of 14 residues. This CDR3 reads CASRTSGNDNEQFF. Written as DNA, the CDR3 is TGTGCCAGTCGGACTAGCGGGAATGACAATGAGCAGTTCTTC.

This clone has just one count. The chain joins TRBV7-6 to TRBJ2-1; 8 bases agree with TRBD2. The CDR3 is made up of 15 amino acids. The J segment lost 10 bases and the V segment lost 5 bases, leaving 13 bases of the junction unmatched. In germline, CDR1 is SGHVS, CDR2 FNYEAQ. The CDR3 spells CASSHQRELLPEQFF. CDR3 bases: TGTGCCAGCAGCCACCAGCGGGAGCTGCTCCCCGAGCAGTTCTTC.

The chain couples TRBV27 to TRBJ1-6; 7 bases are shared with TRBD1. This CDR3 is 14 amino acids long. Trimming took 5 bases from V and 4 from J; bases not matched to a gene: 2. Per the germline V gene, CDR1 is MNHEY and CDR2 is SMNVEV (reference sequence). The DNA for the CDR3 is TGTGCCAGCAGTCCGGGACAGTATAATTCACCCCTCCACTTT. Amino acids: CASSPGQYNSPLHF.

V and J are TRBV7-6 and TRBJ1-4; 7 nucleotides match TRBD1. J gave up 6 bases and V 4 bases, and 8 bases lay outside the gene matches. Germline CDR1 SGHVS, CDR2 FNYEAQ. The CDR3 consists of 15 residues. The CDR3 DNA reads as TGTGCCAGCAGCTCCCGGGACAGAGCATATGAAAAACTGTTTTTT. Translation gives CASSSRDRAYEKLFF.

This chain's CDR3 is CASSSRGGEKYTEAFF. The CDR3, as DNA: TGTGCCAGCAGTTCCCGAGGAGGGGAAAAGTACACTGAAGCTTTCTTT. This chain uses TRBV25-1 with TRBJ1-1; D perhaps matches TRBD1 (5 bases). V lost 5 bases to trimming and J lost 3 bases, with 19 bases between them. The germline V gene has CDR1 MGHDK and CDR2 SYGVNS. The CDR3 spans 16 residues.

Note on this clone: A junction boundary mismatches the germline segment, possibly from a read error. The chain recombines TRBV7-9 with TRBJ2-1; 12 positions agree with TRBD1. The CDR3 sequence is 15 residues long. The germline V gene has CDR1 SEHNR and CDR2 FQNEAQ (reference sequence). CDR3 residues: CANSHGTGGKTEQFF. CDR3 sequence (DNA): TGTGCCAACAGCCACGGGACAGGGGGCAAAACTGAGCAGTTCTTC. The complete variable domain, with remaining parts taken from reference TRBV7-9 and TRBJ2-1, reads DTGVSQNPRHKITKRGQNVTFRCDPISEHNRLYWYRQTLGQGPEFLTYFQNEAQLEKSRLLSDRFSAERPKGSFSTLEIQRTEQGDSAMYLCANSHGTGGKTEQFFGPGTRLTVL.

This chain connects TRBV4-2 to TRBJ1-1, with 11 positions matching TRBD1. Germline CDR1 and CDR2: LGHNA and YNFKEQ. CDR3 size: 17 residues. V was clipped by 4 bases and J by 1 base; unmatched bases: 8. The CDR3 region is CASSLRGTGGRNTEAFF. The CDR3 DNA follows: TGTGCCAGCAGCCTACGGGGGACAGGGGGAAGGAACACTGAAGCTTTCTTT.

The rearrangement links TRBV19 to TRBJ1-1; TRBD1 is a possible D gene (6 bases). Germline V lookup: CDR1 LNHDA, CDR2 SQIVND (reference sequence). The CDR3 sequence is 15 residues long. V was trimmed by 7 bases and J by 0 bases, leaving 15 bases between them. The CDR3 loop reads CASTGSGHMNTEAFF. CDR3 bases: TGTGCCAGTACTGGGTCGGGACACATGAACACTGAAGCTTTCTTT.

This rearrangement joins TRBV7-9 to TRBJ1-2; 12 bases map to TRBD1. CDR3 length: 15 residues. Germline values: CDR1 SEHNR, CDR2 FQNEAQ (reference sequence). J lost 5 bases, V lost 3 bases, and 4 bases had no gene match. CDR3 DNA sequence: TGTGCCAGCAGCTTGGGACAGGGGGCGGGGTATGGCTACACCTTC. Translating it yields CASSLGQGAGYGYTF. Supplemented by reference TRBV7-9 and TRBJ1-2, the full variable domain reads DTGVSQNPRHKITKRGQNVTFRCDPISEHNRLYWYRQTLGQGPEFLTYFQNEAQLEKSRLLSDRFSAERPKGSFSTLEIQRTEQGDSAMYLCASSLGQGAGYGYTFGSGTRLTVV.

The V call is TRBV7-2, the J call TRBJ1-4, with 9 bases lining up with TRBD1. Trimming took 4 bases from V and 5 from J; bases not matched to a gene: 8. Germline CDR1 SGHTA, CDR2 FQGNSA. The CDR3 is 16 residues long. CDR3 sequence: CASSSETGGINEKLFF. CDR3 nucleotides: TGTGCCAGCAGCTCGGAGACAGGGGGTATCAATGAAAAACTGTTTTTT.

The chain employs TRBV19 and TRBJ2-2; 7 nucleotides match TRBD2. The trim removed 11 bases at V and 3 bases at J, leaving 3 bases unmatched. The germline V gene encodes CDR1 LNHDA and CDR2 SQIVND (reference sequence). The CDR3 consists of 12 residues. CDR3 residues: CALAVDTGELFF. CDR3 nucleotides: TGTGCCCTAGCGGTAGACACCGGGGAGCTGTTTTTT.

The chain has TRBV4-2 and TRBJ2-7; 7 bases align to TRBD1. The germline V gene encodes CDR1 LGHNA and CDR2 YNFKEQ. Trimming took 0 bases from V and 3 from J; bases not matched to a gene: 5. The CDR3 contains 15 residues. The CDR3 reads CASSQELRQGYEQYF. The CDR3 coding sequence is TGTGCCAGCAGCCAAGAACTCCGACAGGGCTACGAGCAGTACTTC.

The chain is built from TRBV29-1 and TRBJ2-7; D perhaps matches TRBD1 (6 bases). Germline CDR1 reads SQVTM; CDR2 reads ANQGSEA. There are 12 residues in the CDR3. Trimming left V 5 bases short and J 3 bases short, with 11 bases between. DNA for the CDR3: TGCAGCGTTCACACGGACAGCTACGAGCAGTACTTC. Residues: CSVHTDSYEQYF.